This T cell receptor beta chain was sequenced in a study of T cell changes during pregnancy in multiple sclerosis. This table comes from immunoSEQ multiplex PCR, and its TCRdb copy is limited to in-frame clones, with some not included. Of roughly 65,000 clones detected, approximately 90% appear once; the ten largest clones hold roughly 1.4%. The CDR3 sequence is 14 residues long. Per the germline V gene, CDR1 is SEHNR and CDR2 is FQNEAQ (reference sequence). The V gene lost 5 bases and the J gene lost 2 bases, with 10 bases spanning the gap. V gene TRBV7-9 combines with J gene TRBJ1-5; D might be TRBD1 (6 bases). The receptor was isolated from a female donor in good health, enrolled as a control in a pregnancy study. Sequenced material: peripheral blood, taken in the third trimester of pregnancy. CDR3 in amino acids: CASSHGGGNQPQHF. The CDR3 nucleotides are TGTGCCAGCAGCCATGGGGGCGGCAATCAGCCCCAGCATTTT. The full variable domain, rest sourced from reference TRBV7-9 and TRBJ1-5, is DTGVSQNPRHKITKRGQNVTFRCDPISEHNRLYWYRQTLGQGPEFLTYFQNEAQLEKSRLLSDRFSAERPKGSFSTLEIQRTEQGDSAMYLCASSHGGGNQPQHFGDGTRLSIL.